Below, 23 T cell receptor beta chains from the same sample are listed, as sequenced in a study of T-cell reconstitution after alpha-beta-depleted transplantation in children. As it was prepared, the TCRbeta library received unique molecular identifiers. One entry per CDR3 protein results from TCRdb running MiXCR on the PCR reads. The sample comprises about 540,000 distinct CDR3 sequences, 25% to 30% of which are singletons, and 30% to 40% rests with the top ten. The sequenced sample was PBMCs, obtained before TCRalphabeta/CD19-depleted stem cell transplant. Receptor source: a boy under two years old with Wiskott-Aldrich syndrome, due to receive a stem cell transplant.

At least ten counts were recorded for this clonotype. The V call is TRBV15, the J call TRBJ2-3; no clear D gene. Germline assignment: CDR1 LNHNV and CDR2 YYDKDF (reference sequence). The ends were cut back, 1 base at V and 1 base at J, with 6 bases in the middle. The CDR3 is 14 residues long. The CDR3 reads CATSRVDGTDTQYF. The CDR3 nucleotides are TGTGCCACCAGCAGAGTTGATGGCACAGATACGCAGTATTTT.

Only a few counts were recorded for this clonotype. This sequence joins TRBV4-1 and TRBJ2-7, with 8 bases that match TRBD2. Germline V gene sequence: CDR1 MGHRA, CDR2 YSYEKL. The V and J ends lost 4 bases and 5 bases, in that order; junction bases with no gene match: 7. The CDR3 extends over 14 amino acids. CDR3 residues: CASSPSGSLDEQYF. CDR3 nucleotide sequence: TGCGCCAGCAGCCCGAGCGGGAGTCTGGACGAGCAGTACTTC.

This CDR3 reads CASTLQTGGETQYF. The CDR3 DNA follows: TGCGCCAGCACCCTACAGACGGGCGGAGAGACCCAGTACTTC. The chain employs TRBV5-1 and TRBJ2-5; no firm D call. The germline CDR1 and CDR2 sequences are SGHRS and YFSETQ. The CDR3 runs 14 residues. Trimming cost V 6 bases and J 4 bases, with 16 bases left between them. Filled out from reference TRBV5-1 and TRBJ2-5, the complete variable domain reads KAGVTQTPRYLIKTRGQQVTLSCSPISGHRSVSWYQQTPGQGLQFLFEYFSETQRNKGNFPGRFSGRQFSNSRSEMNVSTLELGDSALYLCASTLQTGGETQYFGPGTRLLVL.

The rearrangement links TRBV5-1 to TRBJ1-6; D is unclear. Germline assignment: CDR1 SGHRS and CDR2 YFSETQ. The CDR3 covers 17 residues. With 5 bases removed from V and 0 bases from J, the gap between germline ends came to 15 bases. The CDR3 DNA sequence: TGCGCCAGCAGTGGTAGGACGGGGAGCTCCTATAATTCACCCCTCCACTTT. This codes for CASSGRTGSSYNSPLHF.

The chain uses TRBV5-1 and TRBJ1-1; 7 nucleotides align to TRBD1. Germline V lookup: CDR1 SGHRS, CDR2 YFSETQ. Trimming cost V 1 base and J 4 bases; bases outside gene matches: 4. CDR3 length: 14 residues. The CDR3 is CASSLIAGGTEAFF. The CDR3 DNA reads TGCGCCAGCAGCTTGATAGCAGGGGGCACTGAAGCTTTCTTT.

The chain has TRBV20-1 and TRBJ2-1, with TRBD1 matching 9 bases. Losses at the gene ends were 6 bases for V and 8 bases for J; bases not matched to a gene: 14. Germline V gives CDR1 DFQATT, CDR2 SNEGSKA (reference sequence). The CDR3 is 15 residues long. The chain's CDR3 is CSARRPGQGRDEQFF. The CDR3 bases are TGCAGTGCGAGAAGACCGGGACAGGGACGGGATGAGCAGTTCTTC.

This clonotype appeared a few times. The chain uses TRBV30 and TRBJ2-2; D possibly matches TRBD1 or TRBD2 (6 bases each). Germline V gene lookup returns CDR1 GTSNPN and CDR2 SVGIG (reference sequence). CDR3 length: 19 residues. V was pared by 4 bases and J by 4 bases, with 28 bases between. CDR3 amino acids: CAWNQRRRGRETSTGELFF. The CDR3 nucleotides are TGTGCCTGGAACCAACGAAGACGGGGGCGGGAAACAAGCACCGGGGAGCTGTTTTTT.

The chain employs TRBV5-1 and TRBJ2-2; no definite D call. The V and J ends lost 4 bases and 1 base respectively, with 11 bases between them. The germline gives CDR1 SGHRS, CDR2 YFSETQ. This CDR3 has 15 amino acids. Here the CDR3 reads CASSSEPQNTGELFF. The CDR3 DNA is TGCGCCAGCAGCAGTGAGCCGCAGAACACCGGGGAGCTGTTTTTT.

The genes are TRBV11-2 and TRBJ2-5; the match to TRBD2 covers 9 bases. J gave up 3 bases and V 3 bases, and 11 bases lay outside the gene matches. Germline V gene data show CDR1 as SGHAT and CDR2 as FQNNGV. This CDR3 region has 17 residues. This chain's CDR3 is CASSLGLAGPGKETQYF. The CDR3 nucleotides read TGTGCCAGCAGCTTGGGCCTAGCGGGACCTGGAAAAGAGACCCAGTACTTC.

V is TRBV28 and J is TRBJ2-1; perhaps TRBD2 as D (5 bases). V lost 6 bases, J lost 4 bases, and 16 bases lay in between. The CDR3 consists of 15 residues. Germline values: CDR1 MDHEN, CDR2 SYDVKM. In DNA, the CDR3 is TGTGCCAGCAGCTTGGGAGATAGAGAGTACAATGAGCAGTTCTTC. It codes for CASSLGDREYNEQFF.

The chain employs TRBV7-6 and TRBJ2-3; 9 nucleotides align to TRBD2. V dropped 5 bases and J dropped 4; count of bases not matched to a gene: 7. This CDR3 has 15 amino acids. Germline V CDR1 and CDR2: SGHVS, FNYEAQ. The CDR3 protein is CASSPVAGASDTQYF. Here the CDR3 DNA reads TGTGCCAGCAGCCCAGTAGCGGGAGCCTCAGATACGCAGTATTTT.

In this sample, this clonotype turned up a few times. One junction end disagrees with the germline gene, perhaps due to a read error. The chain carries TRBV20-1 and TRBJ1-1; no clear D gene. The V gene's germline CDR1 is DFQATT and CDR2 SNEGSKA (reference sequence). The CDR3 loop spans 14 amino acids. This CDR3 is CSARDQVMNAEAFF. The CDR3 region has the DNA TGCAGTGCTAGAGATCAGGTCATGAACGCTGAAGCTTTCTTT.

The V and J genes are TRBV5-1 and TRBJ1-1; D is unresolved. This CDR3 spans 14 amino acids. CDR1 is SGHRS and CDR2 is YFSETQ in the germline V gene. V lost 4 bases to trimming and J lost 1 base, with 11 bases between them. Here the CDR3 reads CASSLRTENTEAFF. CDR3 DNA sequence: TGCGCCAGCAGCCTACGGACGGAGAACACTGAAGCTTTCTTT.

The genes are TRBV5-1 and TRBJ1-2; D unclear. Germline V gives CDR1 SGHRS, CDR2 YFSETQ. This CDR3 has 14 residues. Trimming removed 4 bases from V and 4 bases from J, with 14 bases in between. The CDR3 coding sequence is TGCGCCAGCAGCAGAGAGGACGGATTCTATGGCTACACCTTC. Its protein product is CASSREDGFYGYTF. Complete variable domain (other parts from reference TRBV5-1 and TRBJ1-2): KAGVTQTPRYLIKTRGQQVTLSCSPISGHRSVSWYQQTPGQGLQFLFEYFSETQRNKGNFPGRFSGRQFSNSRSEMNVSTLELGDSALYLCASSREDGFYGYTFGSGTRLTVV.

The genes are TRBV5-1 and TRBJ2-5; 12 nucleotides agree with TRBD2. The CDR3 length is 20 residues. V gave up 2 bases and J gave up 4 bases; unmatched junction bases: 18. The germline gives CDR1 SGHRS, CDR2 YFSETQ. The CDR3 DNA sequence: TGCGCCAGCAGCTTACAATTCGCGACTAGCGGGAGATCGGTAGGAGAGACCCAGTACTTC. Translated: CASSLQFATSGRSVGETQYF.

The chain combines TRBV29-1 with TRBJ1-1; no clear D. Trimming pared 7 bases from V and 1 base from J, leaving 10 bases between. The CDR3 loop spans 12 amino acids. CDR1 is SQVTM and CDR2 is ANQGSEA in the germline V gene. The CDR3 loop is CSADKGNTEAFF. The CDR3 bases are TGCAGCGCTGACAAGGGGAACACTGAAGCTTTCTTT.

There are a few counts of this clonotype. This chain links TRBV5-1 with TRBJ2-1; 10 bases agree with TRBD2. Looked up from germline, CDR1 is SGHRS and CDR2 is YFSETQ. The CDR3 extends over 16 amino acids. The V segment lost 5 bases and the J segment 5 bases; nucleotides outside the gene matches: 10. CDR3 bases: TGCGCCAGCAGAGCCCTTACTAGCGGGAATGACAATGAGCAGTTCTTC. Its translation is CASRALTSGNDNEQFF.

The chain combines TRBV12-3 or TRBV12-4 with TRBJ1-5, with TRBD1 matching over 7 bases. V lost 6 bases and J lost 2; bases outside the gene matches: 7. The CDR3 contains 15 residues. The DNA of the CDR3 is TGTGCCAGCAGCCTTGACAGGGCGGGCAATCAGCCCCAGCATTTT. Its translation is CASSLDRAGNQPQHF.

This chain connects TRBV29-1 to TRBJ2-7, with 7 bases matching TRBD2. There are 12 residues in the CDR3. Germline V gene lookup returns CDR1 SQVTM and CDR2 ANQGSEA. J was trimmed by 0 bases and V by 6 bases; bases with no gene match: 2. The CDR3 protein is CSVAGSSYEQYF. The CDR3 DNA sequence: TGCAGCGTAGCGGGAAGCTCCTACGAGCAGTACTTC.

This chain joins TRBV5-1 and TRBJ2-7; D might be TRBD1 (6 bases). The CDR3 loop spans 15 amino acids. Looked up from germline, CDR1 is SGHRS and CDR2 is YFSETQ. Trimming stripped 4 bases from V and 4 bases from J, with 18 bases between. The CDR3: CASSVHRVAAYEQYF. CDR3 nucleotide sequence: TGCGCCAGCAGCGTGCACAGGGTGGCGGCGTACGAGCAGTACTTC.

This clonotype was seen at least ten times. The V call is TRBV4-1, the J call TRBJ2-1; D perhaps matches TRBD1 (5 bases). Looked up from germline, CDR1 is MGHRA and CDR2 is YSYEKL. This CDR3 is built from 14 residues. Trimming shortened V by 0 bases and J by 15 bases, and 18 bases separated the two germline ends. The CDR3: CASSQDAQVPPRFF. The CDR3 DNA reads as TGCGCCAGCAGCCAAGACGCACAGGTCCCACCAAGGTTCTTC.

This sequence joins TRBV4-1 and TRBJ2-7; D ambiguous. This CDR3 is 15 amino acids long. Germline CDR1 and CDR2: MGHRA and YSYEKL. V lost 1 base and J lost 2, with 12 bases in between. The CDR3 protein is CASSQGPGFTYEQYF. The CDR3 DNA follows: TGCGCCAGCAGCCAAGGCCCTGGGTTTACCTACGAGCAGTACTTC.

The sample holds a few counts of this clonotype. This chain connects TRBV7-9 to TRBJ2-7; no definite D call. V lost 6 bases and J lost 4, with 16 bases in between. The V gene's germline CDR1 is SEHNR and CDR2 FQNEAQ (reference sequence). CDR3 length equals 14 residues. CDR3 residues: CASRKEASHYEQYF. CDR3 in DNA: TGTGCCAGCAGAAAAGAAGCTTCTCATTACGAGCAGTACTTC. Based on the CDR3 plus reference TRBV7-9 and TRBJ2-7, the full variable domain is DTGVSQNPRHKITKRGQNVTFRCDPISEHNRLYWYRQTLGQGPEFLTYFQNEAQLEKSRLLSDRFSAERPKGSFSTLEIQRTEQGDSAMYLCASRKEASHYEQYFGPGTRLTVT.